This T cell receptor beta chain came from a study of PD-1 blockade in mismatch repair-deficient tumors. This table comes from immunoSEQ multiplex PCR, and its TCRdb copy is limited to in-frame clones, with some not included. This table has 11,000 to 15,000 clones, around 84% appearing once. V was shortened by 4 bases and J by 6 bases, with 10 bases between the two germline ends. The CDR3 is made up of 13 amino acids. The germline V gene has CDR1 MDHEN and CDR2 SYDVKM. Specified time point: identical roughly ten-day culture without peptide (control). Mismatch repair deficiency was confirmed in all patients, by PCR or immunohistochemistry. An approximately ten-day in vitro culture was run per each of several reactive peptides. On this clone itself: Antigen specificity is unknown.

The receptor's source is an adult with mismatch repair-deficient cancer. The chain has TRBV28 and TRBJ1-5; D not certain. The sequences come from cells cultured in vitro, collected from a patient treated with pembrolizumab. CDR3 in DNA: TGTGCCAGCAGTTGGACCTCCGGTCAGCCCCAGCATTTT. It codes for CASSWTSGQPQHF.